The text below deals with one T cell receptor (beta chain). These data are taken from a study of blood T cell repertoires in COVID-19. Overall study context: The United States, Italy and Spain supplied acute and convalescent COVID-19 samples.

Sequenced by immunoSEQ multiplex PCR; TCRdb stores in-frame clones only, minus some. The top ten hold approximately 4.8% of the sample, which has under 250,000 clones, about four fifths seen once. The germline CDR1 and CDR2 sequences are KGHDR and SFDVKD. This CDR3 has 18 residues. V lost 7 bases to trimming and J lost 3 bases; unmatched junction nucleotides: 14. Participants were aged roughly 18 to 90 years from 24 US areas. Cohort allocation depended upon clinical history that participants reported. Contact with a PCR-confirmed or clinician-diagnosed COVID-19 case occurred within 2 weeks of entry. J is TRBJ2-2 and V is TRBV24-1, with 9 bases that match TRBD2. The receptor was isolated from a woman in her 50s who had been exposed to COVID-19. Sequenced input: PBMCs or T cells enriched from blood (not recorded which). The CDR3, as DNA: TGTGCCACCAGCGCCCTTTGGGGTAGCGGGGGCGACACCGGGGAGCTGTTTTTT. Amino acid sequence: CATSALWGSGGDTGELFF.